These 18 T cell receptor beta chains were all obtained from the same sample, sequenced in a study of blood T cell repertoires in COVID-19. Clones were read by immunoSEQ multiplex PCR, and TCRdb kept only the in-frame ones, dropping some. The data show a few hundred thousand clones, with over 70% seen just once and 1% to 1.5% held by the top ten. The sample comprised peripheral blood. The receptor source for this set is a woman aged 50 to 65 with acute or convalescent COVID-19.

The count of this clone is one. V usage is TRBV5-1 and J usage is TRBJ2-5, with D possibly TRBD1 on 6 matching bases. V was trimmed by 4 bases and J by 4 bases, leaving 14 bases between them. The length of the CDR3 is 14 residues. CDR1 SGHRS and CDR2 YFSETQ come from the germline V gene. CDR3 protein: CASSAAGVRETQYF. As DNA, the CDR3 is TGCGCCAGCAGCGCCGCAGGGGTCAGAGAGACCCAGTACTTC. Combining the CDR3 with reference TRBV5-1 and TRBJ2-5 gives the whole variable domain KAGVTQTPRYLIKTRGQQVTLSCSPISGHRSVSWYQQTPGQGLQFLFEYFSETQRNKGNFPGRFSGRQFSNSRSEMNVSTLELGDSALYLCASSAAGVRETQYFGPGTRLLVL.

The gene calls are TRBV7-9 and TRBJ2-7; D not resolved. The germline V and J ends were trimmed by 4 bases and 6 bases, with 7 bases remaining between them. The germline V gene has CDR1 SEHNR and CDR2 FQNEAQ (reference sequence). This CDR3 region has 11 residues. The CDR3 DNA is TGTGCCAGCAGCTCCCCCAGCGAGCAGTACTTC. It yields the protein CASSSPSEQYF.

The rearrangement links TRBV10-3 to TRBJ1-3; D is undetermined. Germline V gives CDR1 ENHRY, CDR2 SYGVKD. V lost 8 bases to trimming and J lost 0 bases, with 11 bases between them. This CDR3 has 14 amino acids. The CDR3 region is CAIHSGSSGNTIYF. Written as DNA, the CDR3 is TGTGCCATCCACTCAGGTAGCTCTGGAAACACCATATATTTT.

The chain employs TRBV12-3 or TRBV12-4 and TRBJ2-5; D perhaps matches TRBD1 (7 bases). This CDR3 has 13 residues. Trimming took 6 bases from V and 4 from J, leaving 12 bases between them. The CDR3 sequence is CASSPQGGETQYF. The CDR3 region has the DNA TGTGCCAGCAGCCCTCAGGGGGGAGAGACCCAGTACTTC.

J is TRBJ2-3 and V is TRBV7-6, with 9 bases fitting TRBD1. Germline CDR1 SGHVS, CDR2 FNYEAQ. Losses at the gene ends were 5 bases for V and 3 bases for J; bases not matched to a gene: 6. The CDR3 spans 15 residues. The CDR3 is CASSLDRGGTDTQYF. As DNA, the CDR3 is TGTGCCAGCAGCCTCGACAGGGGGGGTACAGATACGCAGTATTTT.

The chain is built from TRBV19 and TRBJ2-3, with 9 bases fitting TRBD2. With V trimmed by 5 bases and J by 4 bases, 13 bases remained unmatched. Germline lookup yields CDR1 LNHDA and CDR2 SQIVND (reference sequence). This CDR3 contains 17 residues. DNA for the CDR3: TGTGCCAGTAGTCCTCCCCTCGGCGGGGGGGCAGCAGATACGCAGTATTTT. It encodes CASSPPLGGGAADTQYF. The full variable domain, with the rest looked up from reference TRBV19 and TRBJ2-3, is DGGITQSPKYLFRKEGQNVTLSCEQNLNHDAMYWYRQDPGQGLRLIYYSQIVNDFQKGDIAEGYSVSREKKESFPLTVTSAQKNPTAFYLCASSPPLGGGAADTQYFGPGTRLTVL.

This rearrangement joins TRBV6-2 or TRBV6-3 to TRBJ2-2; D might be TRBD2 (6 bases). The V and J ends lost 6 bases and 0 bases respectively, with 14 bases between them. This CDR3 contains 16 residues. The V gene's germline CDR1 is MNHEY and CDR2 SVGEGT. CDR3 sequence reads: CASSPVLASNTGELFF. CDR3 sequence (DNA): TGTGCCAGCAGCCCCGTTCTAGCGTCGAACACCGGGGAGCTGTTTTTT.

The V and J genes are TRBV7-3 and TRBJ1-1; no clear D gene. The CDR3 covers 12 residues. Germline V CDR1 and CDR2: SGHTA, FQGTGA. Trimming removed 6 bases from V and 3 bases from J, with 8 bases in between. The DNA for the CDR3 is TGTGCCAGCAGACTGCCCGACACTGAAGCTTTCTTT. It specifies CASRLPDTEAFF.

The gene calls are TRBV1 and TRBJ2-3; the table's TRBD2 call for D was not verified on the DNA. TRBV1 is marked as a pseudogene. The CDR3 consists of 15 residues. Written as DNA, the CDR3 is TGCACCAGCACCCCCTCAGTGGCGGACACAGATACGCAGTATTTT. As protein: CTSTPSVADTDTQYF.

This clone showed up just a few times. This chain connects TRBV6-2 or TRBV6-3 to TRBJ1-5; 7 bases agree with TRBD1. The germline V gene has CDR1 MNHEY and CDR2 SVGEGT. CDR3 size: 16 residues. Trimming took 5 bases from V and 2 from J; bases not matched to a gene: 9. This CDR3 is CASSPQGNFGNQPQHF. The CDR3 DNA is TGTGCCAGCAGTCCACAGGGGAATTTTGGCAATCAGCCCCAGCATTTT.

The sample holds one count of this clone. The chain couples TRBV6-5 to TRBJ2-7, with 9 bases fitting TRBD2. Germline V gene lookup returns CDR1 MNHEY and CDR2 SVGAGI. V shed 1 base, J shed 1 base, and the junction held 2 bases outside the gene matches. The CDR3 is 15 residues long. The CDR3 reads CASSYYAGGSYEQYF. The CDR3 DNA is TGTGCCAGCAGTTACTACGCGGGAGGGTCCTACGAGCAGTACTTC.

The chain carries TRBV5-4 and TRBJ2-3; 8 nucleotides match TRBD2. V trimming: 3 bases; J trimming: 4 bases; junction bases outside the gene matches: 4. The CDR3 spans 14 residues. CDR1 is SGHNT, CDR2 YYREEE, per germline (reference sequence). The CDR3, as DNA: TGTGCCAGCAGCTCGGGACTAGGGTCAGATACGCAGTATTTT. This translates into CASSSGLGSDTQYF.

This chain links TRBV18 with TRBJ1-1; tentative D call: TRBD1 (6 bases). Germline lookup yields CDR1 KGHSH and CDR2 LQKENI. Trimming took 8 bases from V and 4 from J, leaving 17 bases between them. This CDR3 has 14 residues. The CDR3 region is CASQGQLMATEAFF. CDR3 bases: TGTGCCAGCCAAGGACAGCTGATGGCCACTGAAGCTTTCTTT.

This clone was found once. The chain is built from TRBV18 and TRBJ2-7; D not resolved. This CDR3 is 12 amino acids long. CDR1 and CDR2 (germline): KGHSH, LQKENI. Trimming pared 3 bases from V and 7 bases from J, leaving 10 bases between. This chain's CDR3 is CASSPARSEQYF. CDR3 coding DNA: TGTGCCAGCTCACCGGCCAGGTCGGAGCAGTACTTC. Full variable domain (missing parts from reference TRBV18 and TRBJ2-7): NAGVMQNPRHLVRRRGQEARLRCSPMKGHSHVYWYRQLPEEGLKFMVYLQKENIIDESGMPKERFSAEFPKEGPSILRIQQVVRGDSAAYFCASSPARSEQYFGPGTRLTVT.

The chain links TRBV10-3 to TRBJ1-3; D gene ambiguous. V was shortened by 0 bases and J by 0 bases, with 9 bases between the two germline ends. Germline values: CDR1 ENHRY, CDR2 SYGVKD. The CDR3 length is 16 residues. The CDR3 protein is CAISESGGSSGNTIYF. DNA for the CDR3: TGTGCCATCAGTGAGTCGGGAGGGAGCTCTGGAAACACCATATATTTT.

The chain uses TRBV7-2 and TRBJ1-3; D gene unclear. Germline assignment: CDR1 SGHTA and CDR2 FQGNSA. With 6 bases removed from V and 2 bases from J, the gap between germline ends came to 14 bases. The CDR3 sequence is 15 residues long. The CDR3 reads CASSQREMAGNTIYF. The CDR3, as DNA: TGTGCCAGCAGTCAACGGGAGATGGCTGGAAACACCATATATTTT.

The gene calls are TRBV3-1 (or the pseudogene TRBV3-2) and TRBJ2-3, with TRBD2 identical over 9 bases. CDR1 is LGHDT, CDR2 YNNKEL, per germline (reference sequence). The V and J ends lost 2 bases and 5 bases, in that order; junction bases with no gene match: 11. This CDR3 region has 17 residues. The CDR3 loop reads CASSQRYGGGARDTQYF. In DNA, the CDR3 is TGTGCCAGCAGCCAACGGTATGGCGGGGGGGCCCGAGATACGCAGTATTTT.

The chain joins TRBV9 to TRBJ2-7; possible D gene TRBD1, 6 bases. The length of the CDR3 is 14 residues. Trimming cost V 0 bases and J 0 bases, with 7 bases left between them. Germline CDR1 SGDLS, CDR2 YYNGEE. The CDR3 DNA is TGTGCCAGCAGCGTAGAGGGGGTCTCCTACGAGCAGTACTTC. Translation: CASSVEGVSYEQYF. Supplemented by reference TRBV9 and TRBJ2-7, the full variable domain reads DSGVTQTPKHLITATGQRVTLRCSPRSGDLSVYWYQQSLDQGLQFLIQYYNGEERAKGNILERFSAQQFPDLHSELNLSSLELGDSALYFCASSVEGVSYEQYFGPGTRLTVT.